A single sample is the source of the 9 T cell receptor beta chains below, sequenced in a study of blood T cell repertoires in COVID-19 (dated by TCRdb to the early 2020s). The protocol used for the library was the immunoSEQ multiplex PCR assay. This immuneACCESS table, as held by TCRdb, lists in-frame sequences with V and J called but not all clones. Of the missing ones, under half trace to an unresolved V gene in checked studies; the others have no known cause. This sample lists around 200,000 clones; 83% were detected once. The top ten clones comprise just over 8.5% of the sample. The specimen was peripheral blood. These receptors were obtained from a man aged 40-55 years with active or convalescent COVID-19.

V is TRBV2 and J is TRBJ1-1; TRBD1 agrees at 7 bases. The germline gives CDR1 SNHLY, CDR2 FYNNEI. This CDR3 contains 19 residues. After removal of 7 bases from V and 3 bases from J, the junction contained 23 bases not matched to a gene. CDR3 loop: CASNITIVGGKSGDTEAFF. The CDR3 bases are TGTGCCAGCAATATTACAATAGTAGGGGGCAAATCAGGGGACACTGAAGCTTTCTTT.

V gene TRBV5-1 combines with J gene TRBJ2-1; D gene unclear. Trimming removed 0 bases at V and 4 bases at J, with 8 bases between. CDR1 SGHRS and CDR2 YFSETQ come from the germline V gene. This CDR3 region has 14 residues. CDR3 sequence (DNA): TGCGCCAGCAGCTTGGGGCAGACTTACAATGAGCAGTTCTTC. Encoded protein: CASSLGQTYNEQFF.

The chain links TRBV30 to TRBJ1-2, with D perhaps matching TRBD1 (6 bases). Germline V gene lookup returns CDR1 GTSNPN and CDR2 SVGIG (reference sequence). The V end lost 2 bases, the J end lost 8 bases, and 12 bases lay between the germline ends. The CDR3 is 12 amino acids. CDR3 loop: CAWSPGVGGYTF. CDR3 coding DNA: TGTGCCTGGAGTCCAGGGGTTGGCGGCTACACCTTC.

The chain carries TRBV20-1 and TRBJ2-3, with 9 bases fitting TRBD1. This CDR3 comprises 16 residues. Trimming cost V 3 bases and J 2 bases; bases outside gene matches: 9. Looked up from germline, CDR1 is DFQATT and CDR2 is SNEGSKA (reference sequence). CDR3 bases: TGCAGTGCTAGTGGGGGACGGACAGGGGACACAGATACGCAGTATTTT. Translation gives CSASGGRTGDTDTQYF.

The J gene is TRBJ2-7, the V gene TRBV7-9, with TRBD1 matching over 10 bases. Trimming cost V 5 bases and J 2 bases; bases outside gene matches: 6. CDR3 size: 15 residues. Germline CDR1 is SEHNR and CDR2 is FQNEAQ (reference sequence). The CDR3 loop reads CASSKGTGATYEQYF. CDR3 nucleotide sequence: TGTGCCAGCAGCAAAGGGACAGGGGCGACCTACGAGCAGTACTTC.

Worth noting for this clone: The same CDR3 arises from other DNA sequences in this sample as well. The rearrangement uses TRBV5-1 and TRBJ2-5; the match to TRBD2 covers 9 bases. J was trimmed by 2 bases and V by 2 bases; bases with no gene match: 4. CDR3 size: 15 residues. Germline V gives CDR1 SGHRS, CDR2 YFSETQ. In DNA form, the CDR3 reads TGCGCCAGCAGCTTAGGGCTAGCGGGGCAAGAGACCCAGTACTTC. Protein sequence: CASSLGLAGQETQYF.

This clone showed up just a few times. This chain connects TRBV5-5 to TRBJ1-4; 7 nucleotides match TRBD1. Germline V gene sequence: CDR1 SGHKS, CDR2 YYEKEE (reference sequence). This CDR3 has 14 residues. V dropped 4 bases and J dropped 2; count of bases not matched to a gene: 2. CDR3: CASSPTGTNEKLFF. CDR3 bases: TGTGCCAGCAGCCCGACAGGGACTAATGAAAAACTGTTTTTT. The full variable domain, rest sourced from reference TRBV5-5 and TRBJ1-4, is DAGVTQSPTHLIKTRGQQVTLRCSPISGHKSVSWYQQVLGQGPQFIFQYYEKEERGRGNFPDRFSARQFPNYSSELNVNALLLGDSALYLCASSPTGTNEKLFFGSGTQLSVL.

V usage is TRBV6-2 or TRBV6-3 and J usage is TRBJ1-5; 10 bases map to TRBD1. Per germline, CDR1 MNHEY and CDR2 SVGEGT. V dropped 0 bases and J dropped 5; count of bases not matched to a gene: 13. The CDR3 is made up of 19 amino acids. The CDR3 spells CASSYSNPRDRGIHQPQHF. The CDR3 DNA is TGTGCCAGCAGTTACTCCAACCCCCGGGACAGGGGTATCCATCAGCCCCAGCATTTT.

This chain connects TRBV7-3 to TRBJ1-2; 10 bases are shared with TRBD1. V lost 2 bases and J lost 5; bases outside the gene matches: 2. CDR1 and CDR2 from the germline V gene are SGHTA and FQGTGA. The length of the CDR3 is 14 residues. CDR3 sequence: CASSLGQGDYGYTF. Written as DNA, the CDR3 is TGTGCCAGCAGCTTAGGACAGGGGGATTATGGCTACACCTTC.